The clone carrying this T cell receptor beta chain has only a few counts. Its antigen is undetermined. The sample originates from a study of post-analysis software for immune sequencing data. Notes on the study in general: Same-batch preparations were strongly co-clustered by F measure. Versus controls, multiple sclerosis patients showed significantly lower diversity (normalized Chao1).

Unique-molecular-identifier-tagged TCR beta cDNA libraries were used. Out of 1 to 10 million T cells, roughly 0.5 million cDNA molecules were generated. TCRdb re-analysed the PCR reads in MiXCR, keeping a single row per CDR3 protein. Of 400,000 to 500,000 distinct CDR3 sequences listed, about 39% were seen once; the top ten hold approximately 7.6%. Sample: blood. The TCR originated in a girl aged 2-10 years with multiple sclerosis.

Here the CDR3 reads CASSYWGIADTQYF. The CDR3 DNA follows: TGTGCCAGCAGTTATTGGGGCATCGCAGATACGCAGTATTTT. The chain joins TRBV6-2 or TRBV6-3 to TRBJ2-3, with D possibly TRBD1 on 5 matching bases. This CDR3 comprises 14 residues. With 3 bases removed from V and 4 bases from J, the gap between germline ends came to 11 bases. CDR1 is MNHEY and CDR2 is SVGEGT in the germline V gene.